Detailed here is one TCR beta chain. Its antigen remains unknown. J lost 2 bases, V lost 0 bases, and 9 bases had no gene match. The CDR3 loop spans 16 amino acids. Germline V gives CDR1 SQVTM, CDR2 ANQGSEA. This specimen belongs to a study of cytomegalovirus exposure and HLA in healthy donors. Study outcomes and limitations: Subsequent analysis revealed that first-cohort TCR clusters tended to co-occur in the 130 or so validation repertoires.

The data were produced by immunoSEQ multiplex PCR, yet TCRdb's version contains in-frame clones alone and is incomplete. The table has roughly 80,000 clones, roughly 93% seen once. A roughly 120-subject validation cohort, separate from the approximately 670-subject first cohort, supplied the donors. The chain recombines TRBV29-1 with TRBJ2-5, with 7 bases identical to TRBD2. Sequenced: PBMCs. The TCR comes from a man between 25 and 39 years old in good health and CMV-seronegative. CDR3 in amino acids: CSVEDWGGWGQETQYF. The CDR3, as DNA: TGCAGCGTTGAAGATTGGGGAGGGTGGGGGCAAGAGACCCAGTACTTC.